These 29 T cell receptor beta chains were sequenced from one sample in a study of CD8 T cells in ankylosing spondylitis. TCRdb re-analysed the 5' RACE reads in MiXCR, keeping a single row per CDR3 protein. The data show tens of thousands of distinct CDR3 sequences, with approximately 11% seen just once and 1.4% held by the top ten. The source material was blood, either unsorted or a sorted T cell fraction (not recorded which). The origin of the receptors is a male donor with ankylosing spondylitis or in good health (not recorded which).

This clonotype was counted a few times. J is TRBJ2-6 and V is TRBV5-1; D gene uncertain. Trimming shortened V by 1 base and J by 2 bases, and 4 bases separated the two germline ends. The CDR3 sequence is 14 residues long. From germline, CDR1 is SGHRS and CDR2 YFSETQ. CDR3 residues: CASSLNAGANVLTF. The CDR3 DNA reads TGCGCCAGCAGCTTGAATGCTGGGGCCAACGTCCTGACTTTC.

The chain is built from TRBV5-1 and TRBJ2-3; 13 bases align to TRBD2. Germline trimming cut 4 bases from V and 2 bases from J; bases unmatched to any gene: 4. Germline V gene data show CDR1 as SGHRS and CDR2 as YFSETQ. This CDR3 region has 16 residues. The CDR3 DNA follows: TGCGCCAGCAGCAAGGGACTAGCGGGGCTCACAGATACGCAGTATTTT. It codes for CASSKGLAGLTDTQYF.

This clonotype was counted many times. This chain uses TRBV12-5 with TRBJ2-1; 15 positions match TRBD2. The junction had 8 bases not matched to a gene; V was cut back by 5 bases and J by 0 bases. The V gene's germline CDR1 is LGHNT and CDR2 FRNRAP. This CDR3 contains 19 residues. The DNA for the CDR3 is TGTGCTAGTGGTCCGCGCGGGACTAGCGGGGGGTACTCCTACAATGAGCAGTTCTTC. Translating it yields CASGPRGTSGGYSYNEQFF.

This clonotype was detected only once. The chain combines TRBV12-3 or TRBV12-4 with TRBJ1-3, with D maybe TRBD1 (5 bases). This CDR3 has 13 residues. CDR3 loop: CVTGQSSGNTIYF. In nucleotides, the CDR3 is TGTGTCACAGGACAAAGCTCTGGAAACACCATATATTTT.

This clonotype occurred many times. The chain has TRBV12-3 or TRBV12-4 and TRBJ1-1, with D possibly TRBD1 on 6 matching bases. V was cut by 2 bases and J by 2 bases, with 18 bases left in between. The CDR3 length is 17 residues. The CDR3 coding sequence is TGTGCCAGCAGTTTACCTCTCGGACAGCAAAGAAACACTGAAGCTTTCTTT. This encodes CASSLPLGQQRNTEAFF.

This clonotype was seen repeatedly, ten times or more. The chain joins TRBV5-1 to TRBJ2-3, with 9 bases lining up with TRBD2. CDR3 length: 14 amino acids. V lost 7 bases to trimming and J lost 2 bases; unmatched junction nucleotides: 5. Germline V gene data show CDR1 as SGHRS and CDR2 as YFSETQ. CDR3 coding DNA: TGCGCCAGCCGCCAGCGGGGGGACACAGATACGCAGTATTTT. It translates to CASRQRGDTDTQYF.

This clonotype occurred many times. The chain joins TRBV5-1 to TRBJ2-1, with a possible D match to TRBD1 (5 bases). Germline CDR1 SGHRS, CDR2 YFSETQ. This CDR3 has 15 amino acids. V shed 0 bases and J shed 0 bases, with 7 bases lying between them. CDR3 loop: CASSLDRSSYNEQFF. CDR3 nucleotide sequence: TGCGCCAGCAGCTTGGACAGGAGCTCCTACAATGAGCAGTTCTTC.

Worth noting for this clonotype: This may arise from a read error, as a much more abundant clone is one base away. The CDR3 DNA reads TGCGCCAGCAGCTCCAGGACAGGGGGTCACACCGGGGAGCCGTTTTTT. Translation: CASSSRTGGHTGEPFF. V gene TRBV5-1 combines with J gene TRBJ2-2; 10 bases map to TRBD1. Germline values: CDR1 SGHRS, CDR2 YFSETQ. The CDR3 spans 16 residues.

This clonotype was picked up many times. The chain recombines TRBV4-2 with TRBJ2-7, with D tentatively TRBD1 (6 bases). The length of the CDR3 is 15 residues. Trimming cost V 0 bases and J 4 bases, with 13 bases left between them. Germline lookup yields CDR1 LGHNA and CDR2 YNFKEQ. The CDR3, as DNA: TGTGCCAGCAGCCAAGAGGCAGTAGGGGGTTACGAGCAGTACTTC. It encodes CASSQEAVGGYEQYF.

Ten or more counts support this clonotype. The CDR3 nucleotides are TGTGCCAGCAGTTTATCACGGCAGGGGAAGTACTTC. It encodes CASSLSRQGKYF. The V call is TRBV28, the J call TRBJ2-7; D possibly corresponds to TRBD1 (6 bases). Germline CDR1 and CDR2: MDHEN and SYDVKM. Trimming left V 1 base short and J 11 bases short, with 12 bases between. This CDR3 has 12 residues.

This clonotype was counted at least ten times. The V and J genes are TRBV6-5 and TRBJ1-2; 8 bases map to TRBD1. V was pared by 2 bases and J by 7 bases, with 9 bases of the junction left unmatched. Germline CDR1 and CDR2: MNHEY and SVGAGI. This CDR3 contains 15 residues. The CDR3 loop reads CASSYADRVWSGYTF. CDR3 nucleotide sequence: TGTGCCAGCAGTTACGCGGACAGGGTTTGGAGTGGCTACACCTTC.

This clonotype occurred many times. This chain connects TRBV20-1 to TRBJ1-2; 9 positions agree with TRBD1. CDR1 DFQATT and CDR2 SNEGSKA come from the germline V gene (reference sequence). This CDR3 contains 13 residues. CDR3 sequence: CSTKQGAIDGYTF. CDR3 DNA sequence: TGCAGCACAAAACAGGGGGCAATCGATGGCTACACCTTC.

This chain links TRBV20-1 with TRBJ2-7, with D perhaps assigned TRBD1 or TRBD2 (5 bases each). V shed 2 bases and J shed 4 bases, with 15 bases lying between them. The CDR3 is 14 residues long. The germline V gene has CDR1 DFQATT and CDR2 SNEGSKA (reference sequence). The CDR3 coding sequence is TGCAGTGCTAGACCCCCGGCAGAGGGGTACGAGCAGTACTTC. Its protein product is CSARPPAEGYEQYF.

The J gene is TRBJ1-2, the V gene TRBV29-1, with D maybe TRBD1 (6 bases). V was trimmed by 0 bases and J by 3 bases, leaving 14 bases between them. CDR3 length equals 15 residues. The V gene's germline CDR1 is SQVTM and CDR2 ANQGSEA. CDR3 in DNA: TGCAGCGTTGAAGATACCGGACAGTTATACTATGGCTACACCTTC. This sequence encodes CSVEDTGQLYYGYTF. Combining the CDR3 with reference TRBV29-1 and TRBJ1-2 gives the whole variable domain SAVISQKPSRDICQRGTSLTIQCQVDSQVTMMFWYRQQPGQSLTLIATANQGSEATYESGFVIDKFPISRPNLTFSTLTVSNMSPEDSSIYLCSVEDTGQLYYGYTFGSGTRLTVV.

This clonotype was detected ten times or more. The J gene is TRBJ1-5, the V gene TRBV20-1; tentative D call: TRBD1 (5 bases). The germline gives CDR1 DFQATT, CDR2 SNEGSKA (reference sequence). This CDR3 spans 12 amino acids. V lost 6 bases, J lost 7 bases, and 13 bases lay in between. The CDR3 loop is CSAPLGGQPQHF. CDR3 nucleotides: TGCAGTGCCCCTTTGGGGGGGCAGCCCCAGCATTTT.

This clonotype was counted ten times or more. The chain uses TRBV5-6 and TRBJ1-4; 7 bases map to TRBD1. This CDR3 has 14 amino acids. In germline, CDR1 is SGHDT, CDR2 YYEEEE. Losses at the gene ends were 0 bases for V and 8 bases for J; bases not matched to a gene: 4. This CDR3 reads CASSLGQGGEKLFF. The CDR3 DNA reads TGTGCCAGCAGCTTGGGACAGGGCGGCGAAAAACTGTTTTTT.

This clonotype has at least ten counts. The chain employs TRBV29-1 and TRBJ2-5; 9 bases fit TRBD2. V lost 6 bases to trimming and J lost 5 bases; unmatched junction nucleotides: 7. CDR1 and CDR2 from the germline V gene are SQVTM and ANQGSEA. This CDR3 comprises 13 residues. The CDR3 DNA is TGCAGCGTCCGACTGGGACTAGCTGAGACCCAGTACTTC. It translates to CSVRLGLAETQYF.

There are many counts of this clonotype. The chain joins TRBV12-3 or TRBV12-4 to TRBJ2-2; D is possibly TRBD1 or TRBD2 (5 bases each). The ends were cut back, 7 bases at V and 0 bases at J, with 12 bases in the middle. This CDR3 is built from 15 residues. CDR3 DNA: TGTGCCAGCACTCCGAGGGGATCGAACACCGGGGAGCTGTTTTTT. Protein sequence: CASTPRGSNTGELFF.

This clonotype has a count of ten or more. The chain links TRBV6-1 to TRBJ2-3; tentative D call: TRBD1 (6 bases). The CDR3 consists of 15 residues. Trimming removed 1 base from V and 3 bases from J, with 11 bases in between. Germline CDR1 is MNHNS and CDR2 is SASEGT. CDR3 in amino acids: CASSEEGTGTDTQYF. As DNA, the CDR3 is TGTGCCAGCAGTGAAGAGGGCACAGGGACAGATACGCAGTATTTT.

The V gene is TRBV14, the J gene TRBJ2-3, with TRBD1 matching over 8 bases. Germline trimming cut 2 bases from V and 4 bases from J; bases unmatched to any gene: 11. Germline assignment: CDR1 SGHDN and CDR2 FVKESK. The CDR3 is 17 amino acids. The CDR3 spells CASSQSPTGEGADTQYF. The CDR3 nucleotides read TGTGCCAGCAGCCAATCACCGACAGGGGAAGGGGCAGATACGCAGTATTTT.

At least ten counts were recorded for this clonotype. This rearrangement joins TRBV28 to TRBJ1-6; D uncertain. Per germline, CDR1 MDHEN and CDR2 SYDVKM. The CDR3 is 16 amino acids. The V and J ends lost 3 bases and 0 bases respectively, with 9 bases between them. The DNA of the CDR3 is TGTGCCAGCAGTTTCTCCAGGAGCTCCTATAATTCACCCCTCCACTTT. It codes for CASSFSRSSYNSPLHF.

V is TRBV29-1 and J is TRBJ2-2; the D is unclear. Trimming cost V 3 bases and J 1 base, with 6 bases left between them. This CDR3 contains 13 residues. Germline V gene data show CDR1 as SQVTM and CDR2 as ANQGSEA. The CDR3 DNA is TGCAGCGTTGATCTTGTGAACACCGGGGAGCTGTTTTTT. Amino acids: CSVDLVNTGELFF.

The chain uses TRBV27 and TRBJ1-2; 11 nucleotides match TRBD1. After removal of 5 bases from V and 1 base from J, the junction contained 12 bases not matched to a gene. This CDR3 spans 18 amino acids. Germline-derived CDR1 and CDR2 are MNHEY and SMNVEV (reference sequence). The CDR3 bases are TGTGCCAGCAGTCCCCAAAGGGGACAGGGGGTTATTAACTATGGCTACACCTTC. As protein: CASSPQRGQGVINYGYTF.

This clonotype was observed a few times. The V call is TRBV11-2, the J call TRBJ1-1; no firm D call. V was shortened by 1 base and J by 6 bases, with 9 bases between the two germline ends. Germline values: CDR1 SGHAT, CDR2 FQNNGV. This CDR3 contains 13 residues. The CDR3 is CASSLGRRAEAFF. CDR3 in DNA: TGTGCCAGCAGCTTAGGCAGGAGGGCTGAAGCTTTCTTT.

In its sample, this clonotype was seen a few times. The chain recombines TRBV6-4 with TRBJ1-2; TRBD1 is a possible D gene (5 bases). From germline, CDR1 is MRHNA and CDR2 SNTAGT. This CDR3 has 12 residues. V lost 5 bases and J 3 bases, leaving 7 bases between the germline ends. CDR3 residues: CASSSRDYGYTF. CDR3 bases: TGTGCCAGCAGTTCCAGGGACTATGGCTACACCTTC.

This clonotype was detected many times. The V and J genes are TRBV6-5 and TRBJ1-3; TRBD1 is a possible D gene (6 bases). The V end was cut by 4 bases, the J end by 0 bases, with 10 bases between. The CDR3 has 15 residues. Looked up from germline, CDR1 is MNHEY and CDR2 is SVGAGI. The CDR3 coding sequence is TGTGCCAGCAGTTCGCGGACAGACTCTGGAAACACCATATATTTT. This encodes CASSSRTDSGNTIYF.

V is TRBV6-5 and J is TRBJ1-4, with 8 bases that match TRBD1. Germline CDR1 is MNHEY and CDR2 is SVGAGI. The CDR3 contains 14 residues. V dropped 5 bases and J dropped 4; count of bases not matched to a gene: 3. This CDR3 is CASSNRGYNEKLFF. CDR3 DNA sequence: TGTGCCAGCAGTAACAGGGGGTATAATGAAAAACTGTTTTTT.

Regarding this clonotype: A much bigger clone sits one base away, suggesting this may be a read error. The rearrangement links TRBV5-1 to TRBJ1-1; TRBD1 might be the D (6 bases). Per the germline V gene, CDR1 is SGHRS and CDR2 is YFSETQ. CDR3 length: 13 amino acids. Here the CDR3 reads CTSSLARDNEAFF. The CDR3 DNA reads TGCACCAGCAGCTTGGCCCGGGACAACGAAGCTTTCTTT.

This clonotype was seen repeatedly, ten times or more. The chain combines TRBV5-1 with TRBJ1-3; TRBD1 matches at 9 bases. The germline V gene has CDR1 SGHRS and CDR2 YFSETQ. This CDR3 spans 15 amino acids. The trim removed 4 bases at V and 2 bases at J, leaving 4 bases unmatched. CDR3 nucleotides: TGCGCCAGCAGCGGGACAGGGATGCCTGGAAACACCATATATTTT. It translates to CASSGTGMPGNTIYF.